The rows below give T cell receptor beta chains drawn from one sample of a study of beta chain features in type 1 diabetes. Profiling relied on immunoSEQ multiplex PCR, and the TCRdb table lists in-frame clones only, not all of them. The sample shows roughly 700,000 clones, around 15% of them seen only once. Sequencing was performed on naive CD4+ T cells from blood. The receptor source for this set is a man in his late teens or twenties with type 1 diabetes. Each CDR3 is given without its conserved first and last residue.

CDR3: ASRTEQGNQPQH
V: TRBV9

CDR3: AWSLDQDPITDTQY
V: TRBV30

CDR3: AWSTESYEQY
V: TRBV30

CDR3: SARGTQPQH
V: TRBV20-1

CDR3: ASSSTGAYGYT
V: TRBV13

CDR3: ASSEALPVLNTEAF
V: TRBV6-1

CDR3: ASSHRSGEQY
V: TRBV14

CDR3: ASSLRPVDNEQF
V: TRBV27

CDR3: ASSQDLRGSAIWGTEAF
V: TRBV4-1

CDR3: ASSLYLAGGGADTQY
V: TRBV11-2

CDR3: ASSLFGGITGELF
V: TRBV5-1

CDR3: ASSQEGNRGGNQPQH
V: TRBV4-1

CDR3: AISEGQGSYEQY
V: TRBV10-3

CDR3: ASSPSLAGAYEQY
V: TRBV19

CDR3: SVEDTIYGYT
V: TRBV29-1

CDR3: ASSLVGTGVYNEQF
V: TRBV5-1

CDR3: ASSYSPGTHSEQF
V: TRBV6-6

CDR3: ASSSGQGSVAQH
V: TRBV6-5

CDR3: AISELEGYGTYEQY
V: TRBV10-3

CDR3: SVGTWALDGTIY
V: TRBV29-1

CDR3: AISGVFQGLAGGQETQY
V: TRBV10-3

CDR3: ASSPTAGGLETQY
V: TRBV7-9

CDR3: ASSLAGPAGNTDTQY
V: TRBV7-2

CDR3: AWSVPGRFSPLH
V: TRBV30

CDR3: ASSGQATLYEQY
V: TRBV6-1

CDR3: ASSGRAPSGAQY
V: TRBV13

CDR3: ASSLAAFPYEQY
V: TRBV5-1

CDR3: ASSQDRRRADHYGYT
V: TRBV4-1

CDR3: ASSSTQETQY
V: TRBV11-2

CDR3: ASSPRTGRPYGYT
V: TRBV7-7

CDR3: ASSIQGEGSSGANVLT
V: TRBV7-9

CDR3: ASSLWGRLGSYEQY
V: TRBV28

CDR3: ASSPRGSGTEEKLF
V: TRBV4-2

CDR3: ASSLYRERAGELF
V: TRBV28

CDR3: ASSPQGNNQPQH
V: TRBV7-6

CDR3: ASSAGTGVYEQY
V: TRBV9

CDR3: AISDGQGGREQY
V: TRBV10-3

CDR3: ASSLVALGNSPLH
V: TRBV7-8

CDR3: AWDRTGVRQPQH
V: TRBV30

CDR3: ASSQDLPDRAPYEQY
V: TRBV4-1

CDR3: ASSNYGTGSPDTQY
V: TRBV19

CDR3: ASSSPWGRQGGTGELF
V: TRBV7-2

CDR3: ASSSGLSHGYT
V: TRBV14

CDR3: AWSTTGGSSPLH
V: TRBV30

CDR3: ASSLVGQGNYGYT
V: TRBV7-9

CDR3: AWATTGPSSYEQY
V: TRBV30

CDR3: ASRPSGTGAEAF
V: TRBV10-2

CDR3: ASSYSTGDGYT
V: TRBV6-5

CDR3: GTGDQRPQH
V: TRBV20-1

CDR3: AWSGSYQPQH
V: TRBV30